The 27 T cell receptor beta chains listed next were all sequenced from one sample in a study of identical twins. TCRdb ran MiXCR on the 5' RACE reads and lists one entry per CDR3 protein. This table holds roughly 700,000 distinct CDR3 sequences, less than 10% found once. These same records also appear under a second study, on yellow fever vaccine responses in identical twins.

Sequenced input: PBMCs. All receptors come from a woman under 30 in good health.

This clonotype was seen a handful of times. The chain employs TRBV7-8 and TRBJ1-6; 7 bases map to TRBD1. There are 17 residues in the CDR3. With 5 bases clipped from V and 7 bases from J, the junction kept 14 bases outside the gene matches. Germline CDR1 SGHVS, CDR2 FQNEAQ. This CDR3 reads CASSGHSRDRPNSPLHF. As DNA, the CDR3 is TGTGCCAGCAGCGGTCACTCCCGGGACAGACCCAATTCACCCCTCCACTTT. Full variable domain (remainder filled in from reference TRBV7-8 and TRBJ1-6): GAGVSQSPRYKVAKRGQDVALRCDPISGHVSLFWYQQALGQGPEFLTYFQNEAQLDKSGLPSDRFFAERPEGSVSTLKIQRTQQEDSAVYLCASSGHSRDRPNSPLHFGNGTRLTVT.

This clonotype was observed a few times. This chain links TRBV20-1 with TRBJ2-2; 9 nucleotides agree with TRBD2. V shed 0 bases, J shed 3 bases, and the junction held 8 bases outside the gene matches. Per the germline V gene, CDR1 is DFQATT and CDR2 is SNEGSKA (reference sequence). CDR3 size: 17 residues. CDR3 nucleotides: TGCAGTGCTAGAGACCGGGCCGGCGGGAGGGACACCGGGGAGCTGTTTTTT. It is translated as CSARDRAGGRDTGELFF.

The chain is built from TRBV28 and TRBJ1-5; maybe TRBD1 (5 bases). This CDR3 has 16 residues. CDR1 is MDHEN, CDR2 SYDVKM, per germline. V gave up 6 bases and J gave up 2 bases, with 17 bases separating them. CDR3 in DNA: TGTGCCAGCAGCCCCCCGGGGGGGGTTGGCAATCAGCCCCAGCATTTT. This translates into CASSPPGGVGNQPQHF.

This clonotype was found a few times. The chain uses TRBV12-3 or TRBV12-4 and TRBJ2-7; D might be TRBD2 (6 bases). Trimming removed 4 bases from V and 0 bases from J, with 13 bases in between. The CDR3 sequence is 15 residues long. The chain's CDR3 is CASSWFPGGSYEQYF. DNA for the CDR3: TGTGCCAGCAGTTGGTTTCCCGGGGGCTCCTACGAGCAGTACTTC.

This clonotype was counted a few times. This chain connects TRBV11-2 to TRBJ2-5, with 7 bases matching TRBD1. V trimming: 6 bases; J trimming: 9 bases; junction bases outside the gene matches: 13. The V gene's germline CDR1 is SGHAT and CDR2 FQNNGV. This CDR3 spans 14 amino acids. CDR3 loop: CASRDPLGQGAQYF. Here the CDR3 DNA reads TGTGCCAGCAGAGACCCCCTAGGCCAGGGGGCCCAGTACTTC.

The chain combines TRBV12-3 or TRBV12-4 with TRBJ2-7, with D possibly TRBD2 on 5 matching bases. Trimming left V 5 bases short and J 1 base short, with 15 bases between. The CDR3 totals 15 residues. The CDR3 sequence: CASSNTGNGSYEQYF. The DNA of the CDR3 is TGTGCCAGCAGTAATACCGGGAATGGATCCTACGAGCAGTACTTC.

This chain connects TRBV21-1 to TRBJ2-5; the table gives TRBD1 as D, unverified against the DNA. TRBV21-1 is tagged as a pseudogene. The CDR3 length is 15 residues. The CDR3, as DNA: TGTGCCAGCACCTCCGGCCCGGGGCCCCAAGAGACCCAGTACTTC. Protein sequence: CASTSGPGPQETQYF.

Concerning this clonotype: This may arise from a read error, as a much more abundant clone is one base away. The chain uses TRBV11-1 and TRBJ2-1; D call uncertain. CDR3 length: 18 amino acids. V was pared by 1 base and J by 0 bases, with 16 bases between. The germline V gene encodes CDR1 SGHAT and CDR2 FQDESV (reference sequence). The CDR3 coding sequence is TGTGCCAGCAGCTTAGGTTCCGGACGGCAGAACTCCTACAATGAGCAGTTCTTC. It is translated as CASSLGSGRQNSYNEQFF.

This clonotype appeared a few times. The J gene is TRBJ1-6, the V gene TRBV5-6; D is unresolved. CDR3 length equals 14 residues. Germline-derived CDR1 and CDR2 are SGHDT and YYEEEE. V was clipped by 4 bases and J by 3 bases, with 8 bases between them. The CDR3 nucleotides are TGTGCCAGCAGCAAGAGGCTCTATAATTCACCCCTCCACTTT. Its protein product is CASSKRLYNSPLHF.

A few counts support this clonotype. The chain carries TRBV20-1 and TRBJ2-7, with D possibly TRBD2 on 6 matching bases. Germline V CDR1 and CDR2: DFQATT, SNEGSKA (reference sequence). The CDR3 runs to 15 residues. Trimming cost V 4 bases and J 5 bases, with 21 bases left between them. The CDR3 sequence: CSATGWMGREDEQYF. CDR3 nucleotide sequence: TGCAGTGCTACGGGGTGGATGGGCAGGGAGGACGAGCAGTACTTC.

The V and J genes are TRBV11-2 and TRBJ2-3; 12 bases map to TRBD2. The CDR3 totals 16 residues. Germline V gives CDR1 SGHAT, CDR2 FQNNGV. The trim removed 5 bases at V and 5 bases at J, leaving 8 bases unmatched. The CDR3: CASSPTSGGFGDTQYF. The CDR3 DNA reads as TGTGCCAGCAGCCCGACTAGCGGGGGTTTTGGAGATACGCAGTATTTT.

The CDR3 DNA sequence: TGTGCCAGCAGTCTTACCCCCGGCCTATACAATGAGCAGTTCTTC. It encodes CASSLTPGLYNEQFF. The chain carries TRBV6-1 and TRBJ2-1; no reliable D call. From germline, CDR1 is MNHNS and CDR2 SASEGT. This CDR3 has 15 residues. V lost 5 bases and J lost 4, with 15 bases in between.

The sample holds a few counts of this clonotype. The V gene is TRBV24-1, the J gene TRBJ2-5; no definite D call. This CDR3 is 12 amino acids long. Germline CDR1 and CDR2: KGHDR and SFDVKD. V was cut by 5 bases and J by 0 bases, with 3 bases left in between. CDR3 amino acids: CATSAYQETQYF. The CDR3 DNA follows: TGTGCCACCAGTGCCTACCAAGAGACCCAGTACTTC.

This clonotype has just a few counts. CDR3 bases: TGTGCCAGCAGTCAGACAGGGACATATAATTCACCCCTCCACTTT. Translated, it gives CASSQTGTYNSPLHF. The chain links TRBV6-1 to TRBJ1-6, with 7 bases fitting TRBD1. Trimming removed 5 bases from V and 4 bases from J; junction bases left unmatched: 5. The CDR3 loop spans 15 amino acids. The germline CDR1 and CDR2 sequences are MNHNS and SASEGT.

CDR3: CASSFYPTGGANTGELFF. As DNA, the CDR3 is TGTGCCAGCAGTTTTTACCCGACAGGGGGCGCGAACACCGGGGAGCTGTTTTTT. The rearrangement joins TRBV27 to TRBJ2-2; 10 bases fit TRBD1. V lost 3 bases and J lost 0; bases outside the gene matches: 7. Germline V lookup: CDR1 MNHEY, CDR2 SMNVEV (reference sequence). This CDR3 comprises 18 residues.

This clonotype appeared a few times. The chain carries TRBV4-2 and TRBJ1-5; a possible D gene is TRBD1 (6 bases). V was clipped by 4 bases and J by 3 bases, with 13 bases between them. Germline V CDR1 and CDR2: LGHNA, YNFKEQ. The CDR3 has 15 residues. The CDR3 DNA reads as TGTGCCAGCAGCCGGGAGGACAGATCCAATCAGCCCCAGCATTTT. It yields the protein CASSREDRSNQPQHF.

The chain combines TRBV29-1 with TRBJ2-6, with D tentatively TRBD2 (6 bases). The CDR3 length is 16 residues. Trimming took 6 bases from V and 0 from J, leaving 15 bases between them. Germline CDR1 and CDR2: SQVTM and ANQGSEA. CDR3 sequence (DNA): TGCAGCGTCCATGGGACTGGTGACTCTGGGGCCAACGTCCTGACTTTC. Its protein is CSVHGTGDSGANVLTF.

The rearrangement links TRBV3-1 to TRBJ2-7; 9 nucleotides align to TRBD2. CDR3 length: 14 residues. CDR1 LGHDT and CDR2 YNNKEL come from the germline V gene (reference sequence). V shed 5 bases, J shed 3 bases, and the junction held 5 bases outside the gene matches. The CDR3 reads CASSYRTSVYEQYF. The CDR3 bases are TGTGCCAGCAGCTATAGGACTAGCGTCTACGAGCAGTACTTC.

Ten or more counts support this clonotype. V is TRBV5-1 and J is TRBJ2-1; weak D call: TRBD2 (5 bases). Germline CDR1 and CDR2: SGHRS and YFSETQ. V lost 5 bases, J lost 1 base, and 13 bases lay in between. The CDR3 extends over 15 amino acids. CDR3 protein: CASREAAQSYNEQFF. In DNA form, the CDR3 reads TGCGCCAGCAGAGAAGCGGCCCAATCCTACAATGAGCAGTTCTTC.

Points on this clonotype: A read error is possible here, since a much larger clone lies one base away. The chain carries TRBV6-1 and TRBJ2-1; D possibly corresponds to TRBD2 (6 bases). Germline V CDR1 and CDR2: MNHNS, SASEGT. This CDR3 has 14 amino acids. The CDR3: CASRPGIAENERFF. CDR3 bases: TGTGCCAGCAGGCCCGGGATAGCGGAGAATGAGCGGTTCTTC.

This clonotype was seen at least ten times. The V call is TRBV29-1, the J call TRBJ2-7, with TRBD1 as a possible D gene (5 bases). Germline V CDR1 and CDR2: SQVTM, ANQGSEA. V was shortened by 5 bases and J by 0 bases, with 8 bases between the two germline ends. The CDR3 covers 12 residues. The CDR3 sequence is CSVSGSSYEQYF. The DNA of the CDR3 is TGCAGCGTTTCAGGGTCCTCCTACGAGCAGTACTTC.

The rearrangement joins TRBV20-1 to TRBJ2-7, with 7 bases identical to TRBD2. The germline V gene encodes CDR1 DFQATT and CDR2 SNEGSKA (reference sequence). The CDR3 runs 12 residues. The V gene end was trimmed by 6 bases and the J gene end by 2 bases; junction bases not matched to a gene: 4. The CDR3 spells CSAGEGPYEQYF. CDR3 sequence (DNA): TGCAGTGCCGGGGAGGGCCCCTACGAGCAGTACTTC.

The J gene is TRBJ2-7, the V gene TRBV15, with 11 bases lining up with TRBD2. The CDR3 covers 17 residues. Unmatched junction bases numbered 6, after V lost 2 bases and J lost 0 bases. Germline lookup yields CDR1 LNHNV and CDR2 YYDKDF (reference sequence). CDR3 nucleotide sequence: TGTGCCACCAGCAGATCTATAGCGGGAGGGCCCTCCTACGAGCAGTACTTC. Protein: CATSRSIAGGPSYEQYF. Supplemented by reference TRBV15 and TRBJ2-7, the full variable domain reads DAMVIQNPRYQVTQFGKPVTLSCSQTLNHNVMYWYQQKSSQAPKLLFHYYDKDFNNEADTPDNFQSRRPNTSFCFLDIRSPGLGDTAMYLCATSRSIAGGPSYEQYFGPGTRLTVT.

The chain uses TRBV2 and TRBJ2-1; 11 bases match TRBD1. Looked up from germline, CDR1 is SNHLY and CDR2 is FYNNEI. The ends lost 4 bases at V and 5 bases at J; junction bases unmatched: 4. The CDR3 totals 15 residues. Here the CDR3 DNA reads TGTGCCAGCAGTGTTGGACAGGGGGCCAACAATGAGCAGTTCTTC. Translating it yields CASSVGQGANNEQFF.

The chain carries TRBV5-1 and TRBJ2-7, with D perhaps given as TRBD1 or TRBD2 (5 bases each). CDR1 and CDR2 (germline): SGHRS, YFSETQ. The CDR3 sequence is 16 residues long. V shed 4 bases and J shed 0 bases, with 17 bases lying between them. Here the CDR3 reads CASSLRMWGNSYEQYF. The CDR3 nucleotides read TGCGCCAGCAGCCTTCGTATGTGGGGGAACTCCTACGAGCAGTACTTC.

This clonotype was detected ten times or more. The chain uses TRBV12-3 or TRBV12-4 and TRBJ1-3; D not resolved. The CDR3 runs to 12 residues. Trimming cost V 6 bases and J 4 bases, with 7 bases left between them. CDR3 region: CASSQGGNTIYF. In nucleotides, the CDR3 is TGTGCCAGCAGCCAAGGGGGAAACACCATATATTTT.

This clonotype has a handful of counts. V and J are TRBV9 and TRBJ2-1; D gene unclear. V dropped 0 bases and J dropped 10 bases, with 8 bases sitting between them. The germline CDR1 and CDR2 sequences are SGDLS and YYNGEE. This CDR3 is 12 amino acids long. The CDR3, as DNA: TGTGCCAGCAGCGTAGGGCATTTGGAGCAGTTCTTC. Its translation is CASSVGHLEQFF.